This TCR beta chain came from a study of blood T cells in healthy people across ages. General study results and limits: CMV status of donors was unknown, possibly confounding expanded clonotype changes. The percentage of naive T cells correlated strongly with TCR beta diversity. It was the long-lived donors that had more naive CD4+ cells and higher diversity than aged donors. No conclusive comparison of naive versus antigen-experienced cells was possible with unsorted PBMCs.

Turning to this clonotype: Antigen unknown.

For the second PCR, which ran for about 6 to 11 cycles, a sample-barcoded 5' primer and a J-beta primer mix were used. TCRdb re-called the 5' RACE reads through MiXCR, storing one row per CDR3 protein. Of about 670,000 distinct CDR3 sequences in the sample, roughly two fifths were seen once. Germline V CDR1 and CDR2: MNHEY, SVGAGI. The CDR3 totals 14 residues. Trimming stripped 3 bases from V and 8 bases from J, with 14 bases between. The source material was blood. The rearrangement joins TRBV6-5 to TRBJ2-1; the D gene is possibly TRBD2 (7 bases). This receptor was obtained from a man older than 75 in good health. CDR3 DNA sequence: TGTGCCAGCAGTTATGGGGGGGGCCTGGATGAGCAGTTCTTC. It specifies CASSYGGGLDEQFF.